This T cell receptor beta chain was documented in a study of shared clonotypes between healthy human individuals. Naive-designated CD8 cells lacked CD45RO, were positively enriched for CCR7, and omitted terminally differentiated effector memory CD45RA+ cells. This clone was detected a few times. Antigen unknown. Findings of the study overall: Estimated clonotype richness was generally higher in naive than memory subsets. Four donors had around 5% of their naive CD4 clonotypes in common. It was only blood that was sampled, and tissue repertoires likely differ.

This CDR3 has 15 residues. Trimming took off 1 base at V and 8 bases at J, with 14 bases between the two ends. Looked up from germline, CDR1 is SEHNR and CDR2 is FQNEAQ (reference sequence). Methods used by the authors: ImmunoSEQ junction-only sequences lacked quality scores, so their filtering differed. Profiling relied on immunoSEQ multiplex PCR, and the TCRdb table lists in-frame clones only, not all of them. The V and J calls and the clone size are those of that table, but D and trimming were determined from the DNA. The table records almost 700,000 clones, about 90% of them present only once. V gene TRBV7-9 combines with J gene TRBJ1-4; D may be TRBD1 (5 bases). The TCR was taken from a man aged 25-45 years in good health. The sequencing input was naive CD8+ T cells sorted from blood. This CDR3 reads CASSLGGQGLEKLFF. The CDR3 nucleotides read TGTGCCAGCAGCTTAGGCGGGCAGGGTTTAGAAAAACTGTTTTTT.